A selection of T cell receptor beta chains follows, all from one sample in a study of OX40 agonist ivuxolimab in advanced cancers. Profiling relied on immunoSEQ multiplex PCR, and the TCRdb table lists in-frame clones only, not all of them. The sample yields fewer than 75,000 clones, 87% seen once. The starting material was CD4+ or CD8+ T cells sorted from blood, obtained in a trial of the OX40 agonist ivuxolimab. All receptors come from an adult with an advanced solid tumor such as melanoma, head and neck, liver or kidney cancer. Both conserved end residues are part of each CDR3. Each record gives: V gene, D gene, J gene, clone size, CDR3 protein, CDR3 DNA. The D gene is left open where the match is weak. The size field is filled for only some rows; it gives once, few, many or a size class.

TRBV2	NA	TRBJ1-1	NA	CASTTKRETEAFF	TGTGCCAGCACGACGAAGAGGGAAACTGAAGCTTTCTTT
TRBV5-4	TRBD1	TRBJ2-2	NA	CASSLETGGYTGELFF	TGTGCCAGCAGCTTGGAGACAGGGGGCTACACCGGGGAGCTGTTTTTT
TRBV5-3	NA	TRBJ2-1	NA	CARSLGGNEQFF	TGTGCCAGAAGCCTGGGGGGCAATGAGCAGTTCTTC
TRBV7-2	NA	TRBJ2-2	NA	CASSPQRAGELFF	TGTGCCAGCAGCCCTCAGCGCGCCGGGGAGCTGTTTTTT
TRBV14	TRBD1	TRBJ2-7	NA	CASSQLTGAPIGEQYF	TGTGCCAGCAGCCAATTGACAGGGGCCCCCATTGGGGAGCAGTACTTC
TRBV11-2	NA	TRBJ1-2	NA	CASSLGPQLDGYTF	TGTGCCAGCAGCTTAGGGCCACAGCTAGATGGCTACACCTTC
TRBV30	NA	TRBJ2-3	NA	CAWSRADTQYF	TGTGCCTGGAGTAGGGCAGATACGCAGTATTTT
TRBV6-4	TRBD1	TRBJ2-1	NA	CASSIIWTGVNEQFF	TGTGCCAGCAGTATTATATGGACAGGGGTCAATGAGCAGTTCTTC
TRBV5-1	NA	TRBJ2-1	NA	CASSLELAGYNEQFF	TGCGCCAGCAGCTTGGAACTAGCCGGATACAATGAGCAGTTCTTC
TRBV28	NA	TRBJ1-5	NA	CASSLAGGQPQHF	TGTGCCAGCAGTTTAGCAGGCGGTCAGCCCCAGCATTTT
TRBV7-8	NA	TRBJ2-4	NA	CASSPSVKNIQYF	TGTGCCAGCAGCCCTTCCGTAAAAAACATTCAGTATTTC
TRBV14	TRBD2	TRBJ2-1	NA	CASSQTSGRASEQFF	TGTGCCAGCAGCCAGACTAGCGGGAGGGCCTCTGAGCAGTTCTTC
TRBV27	TRBD1	TRBJ2-6	NA	CASSPGQGALSGANVLTF	TGTGCCAGCAGTCCCGGACAGGGGGCGCTCTCTGGGGCCAACGTCCTGACTTTC
TRBV14	NA	TRBJ2-2	once	CASSQSTGPGTGELFF	TGTGCCAGCAGCCAATCGACGGGCCCGGGCACCGGGGAGCTGTTTTTT
TRBV18	TRBD1	TRBJ2-7	NA	CASSPGQDEQYF	TGTGCCAGCTCACCCGGACAGGACGAGCAGTACTTC
TRBV5-6	TRBD2	TRBJ2-7	NA	CATKLAGDSYEQYF	TGTGCCACCAAACTAGCGGGAGATTCCTACGAGCAGTACTTC
TRBV5-1	TRBD2	TRBJ2-7	NA	CASSDLRGGSYEQYF	TGCGCCAGCAGCGACCTTCGGGGAGGGTCCTACGAGCAGTACTTC
TRBV5-1	NA	TRBJ2-1	NA	CASSLDLDEQFF	TGCGCCAGCAGCTTGGACCTTGATGAGCAGTTCTTC
TRBV19	TRBD2	TRBJ2-3	NA	CASSIEAGGTDTQYF	TGTGCCAGTAGTATTGAAGCGGGAGGAACAGATACGCAGTATTTT
TRBV10-2	TRBD2	TRBJ2-3	few	CASRGLAGSTDTQYF	TGCGCCAGCAGGGGACTAGCGGGGAGCACAGATACGCAGTATTTT
TRBV10-2	TRBD1	TRBJ2-7	NA	CASTGGQGGHEQYF	TGCGCCAGCACCGGGGGACAGGGCGGACACGAGCAGTACTTC
TRBV11-2	NA	TRBJ1-1	NA	CASSLVNGLGPTTEAFF	TGTGCCAGCAGCTTAGTGAACGGTTTGGGTCCGACCACTGAAGCTTTCTTT
TRBV29-1	NA	TRBJ2-7	NA	CSVRYSYEQYF	TGCAGCGTCAGGTACTCCTACGAGCAGTACTTC
TRBV9	NA	TRBJ2-1	NA	CASSVRVAGANEQFF	TGTGCCAGCAGCGTTCGGGTTGCAGGGGCCAATGAGCAGTTCTTC
TRBV7-9	NA	TRBJ1-1	NA	CASSNTDAEAFF	TGTGCCAGCAGCAACACAGATGCTGAAGCTTTCTTT
TRBV30	NA	TRBJ2-5	NA	CAATDGAQETQYF	TGTGCCGCTACGGACGGGGCCCAAGAGACCCAGTACTTC